This TCR beta chain comes out of a study of cytotoxic CD8 clonotypes in ibrutinib-treated CLL. Across the whole study: Response samples were taken after a median roughly 12 months of treatment, range 6 to 36. Findings and caveats of the study: Clonality was higher at ibrutinib response and returned toward baseline at progression.

Germline V gene sequence: CDR1 SGHRS, CDR2 YFSETQ. V lost 4 bases and J lost 0; bases outside the gene matches: 4. The CDR3 is 14 amino acids. A remark on this clone: Its antigen is still unknown.

Libraries were prepared by immunoSEQ multiplex PCR; TCRdb keeps only in-frame clonotypes and omits some of them. The sample has 270,000 or so clones, around 77% seen once. Around 2 micrograms of genomic DNA (from cryopreserved PBMCs) were used for TCR beta libraries. The chain carries TRBV5-1 and TRBJ2-7; 7 nucleotides align to TRBD2. This clonotype was obtained from a human donor with chronic lymphocytic leukemia. Sequenced material: PBMCs, taken at disease progression, from a patient treated with ibrutinib. The CDR3 DNA reads TGCGCCAGCAGCCCGCGCGGGAGCTCCTACGAGCAGTACTTC. Its protein product is CASSPRGSSYEQYF.